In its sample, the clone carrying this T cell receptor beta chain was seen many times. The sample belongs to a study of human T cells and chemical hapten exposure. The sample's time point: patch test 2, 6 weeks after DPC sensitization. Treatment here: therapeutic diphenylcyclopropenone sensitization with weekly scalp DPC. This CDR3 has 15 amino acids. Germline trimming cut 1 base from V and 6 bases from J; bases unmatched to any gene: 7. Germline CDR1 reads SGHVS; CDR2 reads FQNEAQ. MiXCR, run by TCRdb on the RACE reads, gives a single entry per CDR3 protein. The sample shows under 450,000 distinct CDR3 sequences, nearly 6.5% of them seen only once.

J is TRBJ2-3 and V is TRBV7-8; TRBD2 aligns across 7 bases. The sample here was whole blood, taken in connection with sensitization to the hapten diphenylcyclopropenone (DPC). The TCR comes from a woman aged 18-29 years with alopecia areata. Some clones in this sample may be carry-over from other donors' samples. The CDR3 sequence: CASSLEMTSSDTQYF. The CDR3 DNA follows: TGTGCCAGCAGCTTAGAGATGACTAGCTCGGATACGCAGTATTTT. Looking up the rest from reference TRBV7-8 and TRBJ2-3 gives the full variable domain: GAGVSQSPRYKVAKRGQDVALRCDPISGHVSLFWYQQALGQGPEFLTYFQNEAQLDKSGLPSDRFFAERPEGSVSTLKIQRTQQEDSAVYLCASSLEMTSSDTQYFGPGTRLTVL.